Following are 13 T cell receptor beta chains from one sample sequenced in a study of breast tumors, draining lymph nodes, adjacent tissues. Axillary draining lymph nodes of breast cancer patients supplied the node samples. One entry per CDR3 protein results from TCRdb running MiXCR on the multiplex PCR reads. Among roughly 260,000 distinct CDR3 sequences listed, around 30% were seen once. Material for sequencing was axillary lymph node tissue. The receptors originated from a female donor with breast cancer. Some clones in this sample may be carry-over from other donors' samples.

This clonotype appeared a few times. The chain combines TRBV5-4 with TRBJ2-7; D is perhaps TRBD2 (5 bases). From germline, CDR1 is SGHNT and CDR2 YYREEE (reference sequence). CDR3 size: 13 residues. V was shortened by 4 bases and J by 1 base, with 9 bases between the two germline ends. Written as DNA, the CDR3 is TGTGCCAGCAGCCAGGAGGCATCCTACGAGCAGTACTTC. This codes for CASSQEASYEQYF. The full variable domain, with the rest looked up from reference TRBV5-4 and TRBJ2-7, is ETGVTQSPTHLIKTRGQQVTLRCSSQSGHNTVSWYQQALGQGPQFIFQYYREEENGRGNFPPRFSGLQFPNYSSELNVNALELDDSALYLCASSQEASYEQYFGPGTRLTVT.

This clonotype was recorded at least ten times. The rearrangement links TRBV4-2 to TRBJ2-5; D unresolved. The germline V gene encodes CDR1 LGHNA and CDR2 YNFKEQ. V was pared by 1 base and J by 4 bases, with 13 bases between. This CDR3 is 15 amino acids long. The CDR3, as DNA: TGTGCCAGCAGCCAAGTCAGCAGCTCCGGAGAGACCCAGTACTTC. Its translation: CASSQVSSSGETQYF.

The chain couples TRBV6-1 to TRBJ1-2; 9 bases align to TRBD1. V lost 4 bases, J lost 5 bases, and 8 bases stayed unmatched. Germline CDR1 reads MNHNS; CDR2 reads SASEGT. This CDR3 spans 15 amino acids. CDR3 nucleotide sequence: TGTGCCAGCAGTGTCGGGACAGGGACCTTATATGGCTACACCTTC. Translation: CASSVGTGTLYGYTF.

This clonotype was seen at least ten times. CDR3 region: CASTRGELDGQPQHF. The CDR3 DNA reads as TGTGCCAGTACCAGGGGGGAACTGGACGGTCAGCCCCAGCATTTT. The rearrangement uses TRBV19 and TRBJ1-5; 7 bases agree with TRBD1. The CDR3 is 15 residues long. The junction had 12 bases not matched to a gene; V was cut back by 7 bases and J by 6 bases. The germline V gene encodes CDR1 LNHDA and CDR2 SQIVND (reference sequence).

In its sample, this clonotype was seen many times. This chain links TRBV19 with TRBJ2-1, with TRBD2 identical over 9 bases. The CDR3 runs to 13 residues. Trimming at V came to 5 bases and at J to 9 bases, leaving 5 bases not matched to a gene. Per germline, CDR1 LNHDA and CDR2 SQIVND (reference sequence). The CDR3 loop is CASSSYSGSEQFF. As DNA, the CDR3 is TGTGCCAGTAGTTCGTATAGCGGGAGTGAGCAGTTCTTC.

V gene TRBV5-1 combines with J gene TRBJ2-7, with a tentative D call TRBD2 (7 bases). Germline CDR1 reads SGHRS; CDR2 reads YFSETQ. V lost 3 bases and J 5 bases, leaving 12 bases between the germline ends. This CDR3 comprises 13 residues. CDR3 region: CASSYGGANEQYF. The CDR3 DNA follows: TGCGCCAGCAGCTATGGGGGGGCAAACGAGCAGTACTTC.

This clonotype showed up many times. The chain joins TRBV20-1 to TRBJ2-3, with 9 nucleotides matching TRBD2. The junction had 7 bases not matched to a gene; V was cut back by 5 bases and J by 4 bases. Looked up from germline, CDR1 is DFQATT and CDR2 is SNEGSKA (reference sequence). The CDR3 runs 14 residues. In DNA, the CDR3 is TGCAGTGCTGTGCGGGAGGGCCCCCCAGATACGCAGTATTTT. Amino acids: CSAVREGPPDTQYF.

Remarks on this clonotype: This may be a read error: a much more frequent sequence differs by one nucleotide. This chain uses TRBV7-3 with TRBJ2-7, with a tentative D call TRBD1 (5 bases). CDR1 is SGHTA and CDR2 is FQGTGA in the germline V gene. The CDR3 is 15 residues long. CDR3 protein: CASSLPDDSSYEQHF. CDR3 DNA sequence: TGTGCCAGCAGCTTACCGGACGACAGCTCCTACGAGCAGCACTTC.

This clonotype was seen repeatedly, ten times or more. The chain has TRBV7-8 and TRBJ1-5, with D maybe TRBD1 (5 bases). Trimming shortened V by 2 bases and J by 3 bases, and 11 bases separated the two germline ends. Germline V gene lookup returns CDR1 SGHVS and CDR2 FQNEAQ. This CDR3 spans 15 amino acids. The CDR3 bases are TGTGCCAGCAGCTTAAGGGACGGGAACAATCAGCCCCAGCATTTT. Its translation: CASSLRDGNNQPQHF.

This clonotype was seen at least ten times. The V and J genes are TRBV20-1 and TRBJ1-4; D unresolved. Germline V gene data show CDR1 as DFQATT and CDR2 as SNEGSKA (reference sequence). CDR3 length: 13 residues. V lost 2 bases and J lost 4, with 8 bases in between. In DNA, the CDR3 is TGCAGTGCTAGATGGCAGTTTAATGAAAAACTGTTTTTT. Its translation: CSARWQFNEKLFF.

Here the CDR3 reads CASSPPDTDTQYF. For the CDR3, the DNA is TGTGCCAGCAGCCCGCCGGACACAGATACGCAGTATTTT. This chain links TRBV3-1 with TRBJ2-3; D remains unclear. The CDR3 contains 13 residues. The germline V gene encodes CDR1 LGHDT and CDR2 YNNKEL (reference sequence). V was clipped by 4 bases and J by 2 bases, with 7 bases between them.

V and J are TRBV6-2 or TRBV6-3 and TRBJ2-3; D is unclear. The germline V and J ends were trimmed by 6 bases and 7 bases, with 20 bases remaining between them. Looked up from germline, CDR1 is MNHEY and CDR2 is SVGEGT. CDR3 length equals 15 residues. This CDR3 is CASSTPFSQSNTQYF. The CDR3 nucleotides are TGTGCCAGCAGCACACCCTTCTCTCAAAGTAATACGCAGTATTTT.

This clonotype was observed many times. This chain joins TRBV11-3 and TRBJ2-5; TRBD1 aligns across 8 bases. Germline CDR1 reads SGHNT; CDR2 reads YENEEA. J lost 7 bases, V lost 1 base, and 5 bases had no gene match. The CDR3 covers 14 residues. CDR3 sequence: CASSLGQGFVTQYF. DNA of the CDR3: TGTGCCAGCAGCTTAGGACAGGGGTTTGTGACCCAGTACTTC.